One and the same sample provided the 10 T cell receptor beta chains below, sequenced in a study of blood T cell repertoires in COVID-19. This table comes from immunoSEQ multiplex PCR, and its TCRdb copy is limited to in-frame clones, with some not included. The data contain about 140,000 clones, approximately 78% of them singletons. The sequenced sample was peripheral blood. Receptors originate from a woman aged 80 or over with acute or convalescent COVID-19.

This chain links TRBV3-1 (or the pseudogene TRBV3-2) with TRBJ2-1; TRBD2 might be the D (6 bases). Trimming shortened V by 0 bases and J by 2 bases, and 8 bases separated the two germline ends. Germline-derived CDR1 and CDR2 are LGHDT and YNNKEL (reference sequence). The CDR3 length is 15 residues. The CDR3 loop reads CASSQDGGPYNEQFF. The CDR3 region has the DNA TGTGCCAGCAGCCAAGACGGGGGACCCTACAATGAGCAGTTCTTC.

V is TRBV12-3 or TRBV12-4 and J is TRBJ1-2; 8 nucleotides match TRBD1. The CDR3 length is 13 residues. J lost 5 bases, V lost 4 bases, and 3 bases had no gene match. The CDR3 loop reads CASSWTGRYGYTF. DNA of the CDR3: TGTGCCAGCAGTTGGACAGGGCGGTATGGCTACACCTTC.

The V gene is TRBV12-3 or TRBV12-4, the J gene TRBJ1-5; 7 nucleotides match TRBD1. The V gene end was trimmed by 6 bases and the J gene end by 7 bases; junction bases not matched to a gene: 6. CDR3 length: 13 residues. Here the CDR3 DNA reads TGTGCCAGCAGCCCCGACAGGGTGCAGCCCCAGCATTTT. It is translated as CASSPDRVQPQHF.

This chain's CDR3 is CASSWNRGDGYTF. DNA for the CDR3: TGCGCCAGCAGCTGGAACCGGGGGGATGGCTACACCTTC. The genes are TRBV5-1 and TRBJ1-2, with D maybe TRBD1 (5 bases). Per the germline V gene, CDR1 is SGHRS and CDR2 is YFSETQ. The CDR3 spans 13 residues. Between the trimmed V and J ends, which lost 3 bases and 6 bases, there was a span of 12 bases.

This clone was seen only a few times. The chain recombines TRBV4-1 with TRBJ1-5, with D hard to call. Trimming removed 1 base from V and 6 bases from J, with 10 bases in between. The CDR3 has 14 amino acids. The germline V gene encodes CDR1 MGHRA and CDR2 YSYEKL. The CDR3 here is CASSQVVMAQPQHF. Written as DNA, the CDR3 is TGCGCCAGCAGCCAAGTTGTCATGGCTCAGCCCCAGCATTTT.

As for this clone: The junction does not match germline at one end; this may be a read error. The rearrangement links TRBV3-1 (or the pseudogene TRBV3-2) to TRBJ2-7, with 7 nucleotides matching TRBD1. The CDR3 is 13 residues long. CDR1 and CDR2 from the germline V gene are LGHDT and YNNKEL (reference sequence). The DNA for the CDR3 is TGTGCCAGCAGACCCACCCTCGAAGGGACAGTATCTTTC. Encoded protein: CASRPTLEGTVSF.

The V call is TRBV12-3 or TRBV12-4, the J call TRBJ1-6; D ambiguous. V was clipped by 3 bases and J by 6 bases, with 6 bases between them. This CDR3 comprises 13 residues. The CDR3: CASSLEVNSPLHF. The CDR3 DNA reads TGTGCCAGCAGTTTGGAGGTTAATTCACCCCTCCACTTT.

The chain has TRBV7-9 and TRBJ2-7, with 11 bases lining up with TRBD2. CDR1 and CDR2 (germline): SEHNR, FQNEAQ (reference sequence). This CDR3 contains 15 residues. J gave up 0 bases and V 4 bases, and 2 bases lay outside the gene matches. The CDR3 loop reads CASSYTSGSSYEQYF. The CDR3 DNA is TGTGCCAGCAGCTACACTAGCGGGAGCTCCTACGAGCAGTACTTC.

This chain joins TRBV28 and TRBJ1-2; a possible D gene is TRBD1 (5 bases). The length of the CDR3 is 15 residues. The V gene's germline CDR1 is MDHEN and CDR2 SYDVKM. Deletions cut 1 base from V and 9 bases from J, with 18 bases between. CDR3 bases: TGTGCCAGCAGTTTATACCCCCGGGGGGGAGGGAGCTACACCTTC. The encoded protein is CASSLYPRGGGSYTF.

In this sample, this clone turned up a few times. The gene calls are TRBV13 and TRBJ1-1, with a weak D call TRBD1 (5 bases). There are 13 residues in the CDR3. The ends were cut back, 5 bases at V and 4 bases at J, with 11 bases in the middle. CDR1 PRHDT and CDR2 FYEKMQ come from the germline V gene (reference sequence). The CDR3 loop reads CASSLWTRTEAFF. The CDR3 nucleotides read TGTGCCAGCAGCCTCTGGACACGCACTGAAGCTTTCTTT.